Listed below are T cell receptor beta chains from one sample, sequenced in a study of T cell repertoires in cytomegalovirus infection. One entry per CDR3 protein results from TCRdb running MiXCR on the reads. This table holds 650,000 to 900,000 distinct CDR3 sequences, approximately 32% found once. For these receptors, no antigen is known. The specimen was cultured CD8+ T cells from PBMCs, collected from culture after CMV antigen stimulation. The receptors were sampled from a human donor in good health (CMV status not recorded). Some clones in this sample may be carry-over from other donors' samples. Each CDR3 is given with its conserved first and last residue. The D gene is left open where the match is weak. Expanded clones are given a class, and other clones once, few, many or no size at all.

J | V | D | length | size | DNA | CDR3
TRBJ1-6 | TRBV12-3/TRBV12-4 | TRBD1 | 13 | NA | TGTGCCAGCAGCCCGGACAGGGGTTCACCCCTCCACTTT | CASSPDRGSPLHF
TRBJ1-1 | TRBV7-2 | NA | 14 | many | TGTGCCAGCAGCTACGGGACAACTGTCACTGAAGCTTTCTTT | CASSYGTTVTEAFF
TRBJ2-5 | TRBV7-9 | NA | 14 | many | TGTGCCAGCAGCTCTCCGGGAGTGCGAGAGACCCAGTACTTC | CASSSPGVRETQYF
TRBJ2-5 | TRBV6-5 | TRBD1 | 16 | NA | TGTGCCAGCAGTTACTCCCCGACAGGGCCCCAAGAGACCCAGTACTTC | CASSYSPTGPQETQYF
TRBJ1-1 | TRBV27 | NA | 11 | NA | TGTGCCAGCAGTTTTGGCAGGAGAGCTTTCTTT | CASSFGRRAFF
TRBJ1-4 | TRBV20-1 | NA | 14 | many | TGCAGTGCGCCGTTCGGGGCCCCTAATGAAAAACTGTTTTTT | CSAPFGAPNEKLFF
TRBJ2-5 | TRBV7-9 | TRBD1 | 19 | NA | TGTGCCAGCAGCTCCCTCAGACCATCGGACAGGGGGCAACGAGAGACCCAGTACTTC | CASSSLRPSDRGQRETQYF
TRBJ1-5 | TRBV2 | TRBD1 | 14 | NA | TGTGCCAGCAGACGACAGGGAAGGGATCAGCCCCAGCATTTT | CASRRQGRDQPQHF
TRBJ2-7 | TRBV4-1 | TRBD1 | 16 | few | TGCGCCAGCAGCCAAGTGGCGGGACAGGGGAGCTACGAGCAGTACTTC | CASSQVAGQGSYEQYF
TRBJ2-2 | TRBV7-6 | NA | 17 | NA | TGTGCCAGCAGGTTAGGATATCCGGACTTGAACACCGGGGAGCTGTTTTTT | CASRLGYPDLNTGELFF
TRBJ2-6 | TRBV12-3/TRBV12-4 | TRBD2 | 21 | few | TGTGCCAGCAGTCCGGGGCTAGGGTTACTAGCGGGGGACTCTGGGGCCAACGTCCTGACTTTC | CASSPGLGLLAGDSGANVLTF
TRBJ1-6 | TRBV7-6 | NA | 15 | NA | TGTGCCAGCAGCTTAGGCCCCTCCGAGGGGAGCCCCCTCCACTTT | CASSLGPSEGSPLHF
TRBJ1-1 | TRBV29-1 | NA | 13 | NA | TGCAGCGTTGTCGGGGGAGTGGGCACTGAAGCTTTCTTT | CSVVGGVGTEAFF
TRBJ1-2 | TRBV12-3/TRBV12-4 | NA | 14 | few | TGTGCCAGCAGTTTTGATAGGTTAAACTATGGCTACACCTTC | CASSFDRLNYGYTF
TRBJ2-5 | TRBV7-6 | NA | 15 | few | TGTGCCAGCAGCTTAGAGTCCGGGGCGCCGGAGACCCAGTACTTC | CASSLESGAPETQYF
TRBJ1-2 | TRBV12-3/TRBV12-4 | NA | 13 | NA | TGTGCCAGCAGATTGACACGTAACTATGGCTACACCTTC | CASRLTRNYGYTF
TRBJ2-7 | TRBV18 | NA | 15 | NA | TGTGCCAGCTCACCACGAATGGACCGATCCTACGAGCAGTACTTC | CASSPRMDRSYEQYF
TRBJ2-5 | TRBV7-9 | TRBD1 | 17 | few | TGTGCCAGCAGCTCATCAACTCGACAGGGGGGTCAAGAGACCCAGTACTTC | CASSSSTRQGGQETQYF
TRBJ1-1 | TRBV9 | NA | 14 | NA | TGTGCCAGCAGTAGGACATTTCAGGGCACTGAAGCTTTCTTT | CASSRTFQGTEAFF
TRBJ2-3 | TRBV6-5 | TRBD2 | 15 | NA | TGTGCCAGCAGTTACGAACTAGCGAGCACAGATACGCAGTATTTT | CASSYELASTDTQYF
TRBJ2-6 | TRBV6-5 | NA | 15 | many | TGTGCCAGCAGTCTCACCGACTCTGGGGCCAACGTCCTGACTTTC | CASSLTDSGANVLTF
TRBJ2-3 | TRBV2 | TRBD1 | 10 | few | TGTGCCAGCAGTGTGGTGGGACAGCGTTTT | CASSVVGQRF
TRBJ2-2 | TRBV20-1 | NA | 15 | NA | TGCAGTGCTAGCCGACGGAGATTGAACACCGGGGAGCTGTTTTTT | CSASRRRLNTGELFF
TRBJ2-5 | TRBV3-1 | NA | 18 | NA | TGTGCCAGCAGCACGCGGGTCTACTGGGACGAGGGGTGGGAGACCCAGTACTTC | CASSTRVYWDEGWETQYF
TRBJ1-2 | TRBV7-6 | NA | 15 | NA | TGTGCCAGCAGCTTAGGGGCAGGGAACAACTATGGCTACACCTTC | CASSLGAGNNYGYTF
TRBJ1-2 | TRBV12-3/TRBV12-4 | NA | 14 | NA | TGTGCCAGCAGTTTATCCAACGGGGCGTATGGCTACACCTTC | CASSLSNGAYGYTF
TRBJ2-7 | TRBV2 | NA | 14 | NA | TGTGCCAGCAGTGAAGCGGGACGGGAGTACGAGCAGTACTTC | CASSEAGREYEQYF
TRBJ1-2 | TRBV7-6 | NA | 15 | NA | TGTGCCAGCAGCAGAAGCAGGGCAGCTAACTATGGCTACACCTTC | CASSRSRAANYGYTF
TRBJ1-5 | TRBV19 | NA | 15 | few | TGTGCCAGCACCGGGGGGGTCTATAGCAATCAGCCCCAGCATTTT | CASTGGVYSNQPQHF
TRBJ2-2 | TRBV20-1 | NA | 16 | NA | TGCAGTGCTAGCGCAGGGGCCCGAACGAACACCGGGGAGCTGTTTTTT | CSASAGARTNTGELFF
TRBJ2-5 | TRBV7-8 | NA | 19 | NA | TGTGCCAGCAGCTTAGCACCGCCGCGCAGGGCATTAGGCCAAGAGACCCAGTACTTC | CASSLAPPRRALGQETQYF
TRBJ1-1 | TRBV5-1 | NA | 13 | NA | TGCGCCAGCTACCCGGATATGAACACTGAAGCTTTCTTT | CASYPDMNTEAFF
TRBJ2-3 | TRBV7-8 | NA | 14 | NA | TGTGCCAGCAGCTTTTCGGTCAGCGGCAATACGCAGTATTTT | CASSFSVSGNTQYF
TRBJ1-2 | TRBV29-1 | NA | 11 | NA | TGCAGCGACCGACAGGCGTATGGCTACACCTTC | CSDRQAYGYTF